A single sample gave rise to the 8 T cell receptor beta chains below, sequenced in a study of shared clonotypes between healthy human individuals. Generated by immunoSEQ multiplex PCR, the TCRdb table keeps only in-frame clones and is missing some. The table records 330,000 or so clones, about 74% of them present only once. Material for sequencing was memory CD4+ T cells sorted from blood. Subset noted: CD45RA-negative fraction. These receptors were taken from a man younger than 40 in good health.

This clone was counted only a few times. This CDR3 reads CATNPGGYGYTF. The CDR3 DNA follows: TGTGCCACCAACCCAGGGGGCTATGGCTACACCTTC. V is TRBV10-3 and J is TRBJ1-2; 7 bases are shared with TRBD1. J lost 4 bases, V lost 10 bases, and 6 bases had no gene match. There are 12 residues in the CDR3. Germline CDR1 is ENHRY and CDR2 is SYGVKD.

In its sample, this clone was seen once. The CDR3 is CASSPGPGNTIYF. CDR3 nucleotide sequence: TGTGCCAGCAGCCCCGGACCGGGAAACACCATATATTTT. The V gene is TRBV7-3, the J gene TRBJ1-3; D is unresolved. CDR1 SGHTA and CDR2 FQGTGA come from the germline V gene. Trimming stripped 5 bases from V and 4 bases from J, with 9 bases between. This CDR3 is 13 amino acids long.

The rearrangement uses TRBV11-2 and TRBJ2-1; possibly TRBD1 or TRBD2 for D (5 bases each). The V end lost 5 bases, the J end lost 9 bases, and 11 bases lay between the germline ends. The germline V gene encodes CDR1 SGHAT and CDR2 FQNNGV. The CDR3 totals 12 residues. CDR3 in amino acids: CASSGTGVEQFF. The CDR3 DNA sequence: TGTGCCAGCAGCGGGACGGGCGTTGAGCAGTTCTTC. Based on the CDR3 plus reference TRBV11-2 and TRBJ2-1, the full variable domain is EAGVAQSPRYKIIEKRQSVAFWCNPISGHATLYWYQQILGQGPKLLIQFQNNGVVDDSQLPKDRFSAERLKGVDSTLKIQPAKLEDSAVYLCASSGTGVEQFFGPGTRLTVL.

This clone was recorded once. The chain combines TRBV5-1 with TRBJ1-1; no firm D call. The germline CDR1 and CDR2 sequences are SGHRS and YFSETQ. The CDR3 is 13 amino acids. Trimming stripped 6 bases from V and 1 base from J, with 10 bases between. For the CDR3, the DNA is TGCGCCAGCACCGAGGCCCCGAACACTGAAGCTTTCTTT. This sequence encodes CASTEAPNTEAFF.

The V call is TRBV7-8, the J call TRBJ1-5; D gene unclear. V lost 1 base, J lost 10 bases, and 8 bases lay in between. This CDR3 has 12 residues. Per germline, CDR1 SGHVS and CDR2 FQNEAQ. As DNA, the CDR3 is TGTGCCAGCAGCTTAGAGTATGGTCCCCAGCATTTT. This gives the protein CASSLEYGPQHF.

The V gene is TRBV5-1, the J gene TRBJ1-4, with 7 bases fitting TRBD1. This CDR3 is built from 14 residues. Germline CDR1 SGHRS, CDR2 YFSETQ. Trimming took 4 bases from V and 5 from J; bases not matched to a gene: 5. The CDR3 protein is CASSKGGQNEKLFF. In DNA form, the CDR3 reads TGCGCCAGCAGCAAAGGGGGACAGAATGAAAAACTGTTTTTT.

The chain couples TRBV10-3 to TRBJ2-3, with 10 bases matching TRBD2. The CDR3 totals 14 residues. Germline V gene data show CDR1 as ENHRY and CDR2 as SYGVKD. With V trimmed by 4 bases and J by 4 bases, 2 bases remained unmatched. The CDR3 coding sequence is TGTGCCATCAGTGTAGCGGGAGGAGCAGATACGCAGTATTTT. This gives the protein CAISVAGGADTQYF.

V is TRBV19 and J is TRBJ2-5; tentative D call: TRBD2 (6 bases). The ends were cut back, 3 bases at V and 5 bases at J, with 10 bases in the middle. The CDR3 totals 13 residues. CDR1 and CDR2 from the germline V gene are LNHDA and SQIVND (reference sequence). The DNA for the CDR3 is TGTGCCAGTAGTATGGGACTCCTGGAGACCCAGTACTTC. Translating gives CASSMGLLETQYF.